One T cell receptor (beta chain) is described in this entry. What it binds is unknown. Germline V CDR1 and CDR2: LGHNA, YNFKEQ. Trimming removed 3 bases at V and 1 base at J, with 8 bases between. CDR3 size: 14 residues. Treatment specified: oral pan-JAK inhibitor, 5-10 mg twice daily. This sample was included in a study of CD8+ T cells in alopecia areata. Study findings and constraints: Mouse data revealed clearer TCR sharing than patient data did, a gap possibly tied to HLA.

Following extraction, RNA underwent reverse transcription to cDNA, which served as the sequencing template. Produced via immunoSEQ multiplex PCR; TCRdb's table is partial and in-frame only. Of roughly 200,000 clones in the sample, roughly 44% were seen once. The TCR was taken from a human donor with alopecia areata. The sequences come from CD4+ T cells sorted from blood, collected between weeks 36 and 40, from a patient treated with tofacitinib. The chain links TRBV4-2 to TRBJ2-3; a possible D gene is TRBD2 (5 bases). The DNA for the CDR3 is TGTGCCAGCAGCCAGTTTAGCGGCACAGATACGCAGTATTTT. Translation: CASSQFSGTDTQYF.